The clone carrying this TCR beta chain was seen just once. Its target is unknown. cDNA libraries for TCR beta contained unique molecular identifiers. TCRdb processed the PCR reads anew with MiXCR; each CDR3 protein has one entry. The profile shows around 440,000 distinct CDR3 sequences, roughly 46% of them singletons. This record comes from a study of post-analysis software for immune sequencing data. General study results and limits: Several TRBV segments were more frequent in patients than controls; TRBV5-6, TRBV5-1 and TRBV20-1 belonged to this group.

The CDR3 runs to 20 residues. The V gene lost 6 bases and the J gene lost 8 bases, with 35 bases spanning the gap. Germline V gene data show CDR1 as SNHLY and CDR2 as FYNNEI. Sequenced material: blood. The V call is TRBV2, the J call TRBJ2-1, with D tentatively TRBD2 (6 bases). The receptor was isolated from a girl aged 10 to 17 with multiple sclerosis. The CDR3 DNA follows: TGTGCCAGCAGGGGGCAGGGAAGCGGTTTAAGGCGGGACGGTAAGGATGAGCAGTTCTTC. Protein sequence: CASRGQGSGLRRDGKDEQFF. Full variable domain (remainder filled in from reference TRBV2 and TRBJ2-1): EPEVTQTPSHQVTQMGQEVILRCVPISNHLYFYWYRQILGQKVEFLVSFYNNEISEKSEIFDDQFSVERPDGSNFTLKIRSTKLEDSAMYFCASRGQGSGLRRDGKDEQFFGPGTRLTVL.